This TCR beta chain is drawn from a study of T-cell reconstitution after alpha-beta-depleted transplantation in children. V shed 8 bases, J shed 6 bases, and the junction held 10 bases outside the gene matches. This CDR3 contains 14 residues. Preparation of the TCRbeta library was carried out with unique molecular identifiers. Using its own MiXCR run on the PCR reads, TCRdb lists one record per CDR3 protein. The sample consists of around 490,000 distinct CDR3 sequences, over 10% of them appearing once. The sample here was PBMCs, mostly from graft donor cells, taken 180 days after TCRalphabeta/CD19-depleted stem cell transplant. This chain uses TRBV12-3 or TRBV12-4 with TRBJ1-5; 7 bases are shared with TRBD1. The clonotype comes from a female patient between 2 and 10 years old who had a stem cell transplant for aplastic anemia, so the T cells may come from the graft donor. The CDR3: CASPPGTVGQPQHF. The CDR3 DNA follows: TGTGCCAGCCCCCCTGGGACAGTCGGTCAGCCCCAGCATTTT.